The 19 T cell receptor beta chains reported below all come from one sample, sequenced in a study of T cell responses to AZD1222 COVID-19 vaccine. The assay was immunoSEQ multiplex PCR, and TCRdb's table has in-frame clones only and misses some. The table records roughly 130,000 clones, about 91% of them present only once. Sequenced here: peripheral blood, sampled on day 0 of AZD1222 vaccination. Every receptor here comes from an adult in good health.

A word on this clone: Distinct nucleotide sequences in the sample also encode this CDR3. The rearrangement links TRBV3-1 (or the pseudogene TRBV3-2) to TRBJ1-3, with no clear D. V lost 1 base and J 1 base, leaving 8 bases between the germline ends. CDR3 length: 15 amino acids. Per germline, CDR1 LGHDT and CDR2 YNNKEL (reference sequence). CDR3: CASSQGTVSGNTIYF. Written as DNA, the CDR3 is TGTGCCAGCAGCCAAGGGACGGTTTCTGGAAACACCATATATTTT.

The chain uses TRBV7-6 and TRBJ1-1; D is possibly TRBD1 (5 bases). The germline gives CDR1 SGHVS, CDR2 FNYEAQ. The CDR3 is 14 residues long. The V end was cut by 5 bases, the J end by 4 bases, with 14 bases between. CDR3 sequence reads: CASSLIQGSTEAFF. CDR3 DNA sequence: TGTGCCAGCAGCCTGATTCAGGGATCCACTGAAGCTTTCTTT.

The rearrangement joins TRBV10-3 to TRBJ1-2; D gene unclear. This CDR3 is built from 13 residues. V dropped 3 bases and J dropped 4 bases, with 9 bases sitting between them. CDR1 ENHRY and CDR2 SYGVKD come from the germline V gene. CDR3 nucleotides: TGTGCCATCAGTGACACAACAATCTATGGCTACACCTTC. Amino acid sequence: CAISDTTIYGYTF.

V is TRBV7-9 and J is TRBJ2-3; D perhaps matches TRBD2 (6 bases). Germline V gene sequence: CDR1 SEHNR, CDR2 FQNEAQ (reference sequence). Trimming left V 1 base short and J 1 base short, with 9 bases between. This CDR3 contains 15 residues. As DNA, the CDR3 is TGTGCCAGCAGCTTAGATTGGGGGGGCACAGATACGCAGTATTTT. It encodes CASSLDWGGTDTQYF.

This chain links TRBV30 with TRBJ1-2; D possibly corresponds to TRBD1 (5 bases). The V gene lost 7 bases and the J gene lost 4 bases, with 16 bases spanning the gap. The germline V gene has CDR1 GTSNPN and CDR2 SVGIG (reference sequence). The CDR3 extends over 13 amino acids. This chain's CDR3 is CASSGIKGYGYTF. In DNA form, the CDR3 reads TGTGCCTCTTCAGGGATAAAGGGCTATGGCTACACCTTC.

This chain connects TRBV4-3 to TRBJ1-6; a weak D match, TRBD1 (5 bases). In germline, CDR1 is LGHNA, CDR2 YSLEER. Deletions cut 3 bases from V and 9 bases from J, with 15 bases between. The CDR3 sequence is 15 residues long. The CDR3 is CASSQGRGGISPLHF. As DNA, the CDR3 is TGCGCCAGCAGCCAGGGTCGCGGGGGGATTTCACCCCTCCACTTT.

The table lists this clone with a count of one. The chain links TRBV7-9 to TRBJ1-4, with 7 bases lining up with TRBD1. The germline CDR1 and CDR2 sequences are SEHNR and FQNEAQ (reference sequence). J lost 4 bases, V lost 3 bases, and 5 bases had no gene match. The CDR3 loop spans 15 amino acids. CDR3 coding DNA: TGTGCCAGCAGCTTGAGGACAGGCCATAATGAAAAACTGTTTTTT. Translated, it gives CASSLRTGHNEKLFF. The entire variable domain, with the rest obtained from reference TRBV7-9 and TRBJ1-4, is as follows: DTGVSQNPRHKITKRGQNVTFRCDPISEHNRLYWYRQTLGQGPEFLTYFQNEAQLEKSRLLSDRFSAERPKGSFSTLEIQRTEQGDSAMYLCASSLRTGHNEKLFFGSGTQLSVL.

V gene TRBV7-9 combines with J gene TRBJ2-1, with 8 nucleotides matching TRBD2. Germline assignment: CDR1 SEHNR and CDR2 FQNEAQ (reference sequence). V trimming: 5 bases; J trimming: 0 bases; junction bases outside the gene matches: 6. This CDR3 region has 16 residues. CDR3 nucleotides: TGTGCCAGCAGCCCTTTGGCGGGAGGCTCCTACAATGAGCAGTTCTTC. Its protein product is CASSPLAGGSYNEQFF.

V and J are TRBV9 and TRBJ2-6; 8 nucleotides line up with TRBD2. The CDR3 spans 18 residues. Germline CDR1 and CDR2: SGDLS and YYNGEE. V lost 0 bases and J lost 1; bases outside the gene matches: 6. The CDR3: CASSVEVLAASGANVLTF. In DNA form, the CDR3 reads TGTGCCAGCAGCGTAGAGGTACTAGCGGCGTCTGGGGCCAACGTCCTGACTTTC.

This sequence joins TRBV4-1 and TRBJ1-1; the match to TRBD1 covers 9 bases. The CDR3 covers 11 residues. Germline V CDR1 and CDR2: MGHRA, YSYEKL. The junction had 1 base not matched to a gene; V was cut back by 5 bases and J by 9 bases. This CDR3 is CASSDRGKAFF. CDR3 nucleotides: TGCGCCAGCAGCGACAGGGGGAAAGCTTTCTTT.

V gene TRBV5-6 combines with J gene TRBJ1-2, with 7 bases fitting TRBD1. The CDR3 runs to 13 residues. V shed 4 bases, J shed 7 bases, and the junction held 7 bases outside the gene matches. Germline V CDR1 and CDR2: SGHDT, YYEEEE. The CDR3 here is CASSVTGSGGYTF. DNA of the CDR3: TGTGCCAGCAGCGTGACAGGGTCTGGTGGCTACACCTTC.

This clone was recorded once. The chain is built from TRBV4-1 and TRBJ2-5; the D is unclear. V was trimmed by 1 base and J by 0 bases, leaving 15 bases between them. This CDR3 spans 17 amino acids. CDR1 and CDR2 (germline): MGHRA, YSYEKL. The CDR3: CASSQGLTGRYQETQYF. The CDR3 DNA is TGCGCCAGCAGCCAAGGGCTAACGGGCCGGTACCAAGAGACCCAGTACTTC.

This chain links TRBV11-3 with TRBJ1-1; D remains unclear. Trimming removed 5 bases at V and 4 bases at J, with 17 bases between. This CDR3 comprises 15 residues. From germline, CDR1 is SGHNT and CDR2 YENEEA. The DNA of the CDR3 is TGTGCCAGCAGCGGAACTTTCGGAGCGGGCACTGAAGCTTTCTTT. Protein: CASSGTFGAGTEAFF. The variable domain in full, with the rest retrieved from reference TRBV11-3 and TRBJ1-1, is EAGVVQSPRYKIIEKKQPVAFWCNPISGHNTLYWYLQNLGQGPELLIRYENEEAVDDSQLPKDRFSAERLKGVDSTLKIQPAELGDSAVYLCASSGTFGAGTEAFFGQGTRLTVV.

The genes are TRBV6-2 or TRBV6-3 and TRBJ1-5; D ambiguous. The V gene lost 4 bases and the J gene lost 7 bases, with 5 bases spanning the gap. CDR3 size: 11 residues. Per germline, CDR1 MNHEY and CDR2 SVGEGT. CDR3 in amino acids: CASSSGQPQHF. The CDR3 DNA follows: TGTGCCAGCAGTTCCGGGCAGCCCCAGCATTTT.

This sequence joins TRBV7-9 and TRBJ1-6, with a possible D match to TRBD1 (6 bases). Between the trimmed V and J ends, which lost 2 bases and 9 bases, there was a span of 11 bases. From germline, CDR1 is SEHNR and CDR2 FQNEAQ (reference sequence). The CDR3 is 14 residues long. The CDR3, as DNA: TGTGCCAGCAGCTTACAGGGGCAGAGTTCACCCCTCCACTTT. It translates to CASSLQGQSSPLHF.

The rearrangement joins TRBV28 to TRBJ2-1; weak D call: TRBD2 (6 bases). CDR1 and CDR2 (germline): MDHEN, SYDVKM. V shed 2 bases and J shed 8 bases, with 16 bases lying between them. The CDR3 spans 15 residues. CDR3 sequence (DNA): TGTGCCAGCAGTTTAGGGACTTATTCCGGCGATGAGCAGTTCTTC. This gives the protein CASSLGTYSGDEQFF.

The chain joins TRBV6-5 to TRBJ1-6, with 12 bases aligning to TRBD1. This CDR3 is built from 16 residues. Trimming at V came to 1 base and at J to 6 bases, leaving 1 base not matched to a gene. Germline lookup yields CDR1 MNHEY and CDR2 SVGAGI. The CDR3 DNA follows: TGTGCCAGCAGTTACTTGGGACAGGGGGCTAATTCACCCCTCCACTTT. It translates to CASSYLGQGANSPLHF.

This clone was seen only once. The V call is TRBV4-3, the J call TRBJ2-1; TRBD2 might be the D (6 bases). Germline lookup yields CDR1 LGHNA and CDR2 YSLEER. V lost 1 base and J 2 bases, leaving 12 bases between the germline ends. The CDR3 loop spans 16 amino acids. The CDR3 sequence: CASSQVAENPYNEQFF. DNA for the CDR3: TGCGCCAGCAGCCAAGTAGCGGAGAACCCCTACAATGAGCAGTTCTTC.

V is TRBV5-4 and J is TRBJ2-2; D is undetermined. Trimming removed 4 bases at V and 7 bases at J, with 11 bases between. This CDR3 is built from 13 residues. Per the germline V gene, CDR1 is SGHNT and CDR2 is YYREEE (reference sequence). CDR3 coding DNA: TGTGCCAGCAGCGAAAGGATCGGCGGGGAGCTGTTTTTT. Translating gives CASSERIGGELFF.